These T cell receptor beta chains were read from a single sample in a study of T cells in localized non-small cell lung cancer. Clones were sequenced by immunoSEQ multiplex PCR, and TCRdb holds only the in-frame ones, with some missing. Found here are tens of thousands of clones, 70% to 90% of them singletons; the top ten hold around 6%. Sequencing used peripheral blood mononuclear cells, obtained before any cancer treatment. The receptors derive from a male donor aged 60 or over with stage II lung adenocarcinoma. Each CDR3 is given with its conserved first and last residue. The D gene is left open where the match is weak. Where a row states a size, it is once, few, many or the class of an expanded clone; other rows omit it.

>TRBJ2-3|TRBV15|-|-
CATSPGITDTQYF
TGTGCCACCTCCCCCGGAATCACAGATACGCAGTATTTT
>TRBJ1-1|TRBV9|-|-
CASRPDTVGNTEAFF
TGTGCCAGCAGGCCTGATACCGTGGGGAACACTGAAGCTTTCTTT
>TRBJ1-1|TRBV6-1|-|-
CASSRYMNTEAFF
TGTGCCAGCAGCCGATATATGAACACTGAAGCTTTCTTT
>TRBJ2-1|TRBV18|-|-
CASSPASPEVLNEQFF
TGTGCCAGCTCACCCGCTAGCCCAGAGGTGCTCAATGAGCAGTTCTTC
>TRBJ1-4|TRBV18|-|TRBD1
CASSPRTGDPEKLFF
TGTGCCAGCTCACCACGGACAGGGGACCCGGAAAAACTGTTTTTT
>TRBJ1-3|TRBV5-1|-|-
CASSLGATSGNTIYF
TGCGCCAGCAGCTTGGGTGCTACCTCTGGAAACACCATATATTTT
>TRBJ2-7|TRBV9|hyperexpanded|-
CASSVTGAAFGDEQYF
TGTGCCAGCAGCGTGACGGGGGCAGCCTTTGGCGACGAGCAGTACTTC
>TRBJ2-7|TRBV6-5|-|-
CASSYLGEQYF
TGTGCCAGCAGTTACTTGGGGGAGCAGTACTTC
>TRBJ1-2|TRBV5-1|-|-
CASNPGRADYGYTF
TGCGCCAGCAACCCGGGACGGGCCGACTATGGCTACACCTTC
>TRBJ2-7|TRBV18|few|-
CASSPGAGSYEQYF
TGTGCCAGCTCACCCGGGGCGGGATCCTACGAGCAGTACTTC
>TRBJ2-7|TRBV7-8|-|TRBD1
CASSSDRASSYEQYF
TGTGCCAGCAGCTCGGACAGGGCGAGCTCCTACGAGCAGTACTTC
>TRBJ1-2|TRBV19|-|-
CASSAPRDGVYGYTF
TGTGCCAGTAGTGCCCCTCGGGACGGTGTCTATGGCTACACCTTC
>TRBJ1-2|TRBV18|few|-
CASSPPENYGYTF
TGTGCCAGCTCACCACCGGAGAACTATGGCTACACCTTC
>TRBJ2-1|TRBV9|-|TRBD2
CASSLRREGNEQFF
TGTGCCAGCAGCCTTCGGCGGGAGGGGAATGAGCAGTTCTTC
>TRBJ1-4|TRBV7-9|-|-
CASIVRGRVYNEKLFF
TGTGCCAGCATCGTCAGAGGGAGGGTGTATAATGAAAAACTGTTTTTT
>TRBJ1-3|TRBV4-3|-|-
CASSQPLRDSGNTIYF
TGCGCCAGCAGCCAACCCCTTAGGGACTCTGGAAACACCATATATTTT
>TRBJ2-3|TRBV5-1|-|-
CASSLVPDTDTQYF
TGCGCCAGCAGCTTGGTTCCCGACACAGATACGCAGTATTTT
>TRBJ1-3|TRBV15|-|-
CATSRDFSGNTIYF
TGTGCCACCAGCAGAGATTTCTCTGGAAACACCATATATTTT
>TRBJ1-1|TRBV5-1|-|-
CASSLGHGTEAFF
TGCGCCAGCAGCTTGGGGCATGGGACTGAAGCTTTCTTT
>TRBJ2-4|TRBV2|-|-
CASSGQWNIQYF
TGTGCCAGCAGTGGACAGTGGAACATTCAGTACTTC
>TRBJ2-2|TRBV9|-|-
CASSVGRGGYTGELFF
TGTGCCAGCAGCGTAGGGAGAGGGGGGTACACCGGGGAGCTGTTTTTT
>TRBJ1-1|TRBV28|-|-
CASTDTYTEAFF
TGTGCCAGCACAGACACCTACACTGAAGCTTTCTTT
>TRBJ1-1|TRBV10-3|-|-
CAISESASTEAFF
TGTGCCATCAGTGAGTCGGCAAGCACTGAAGCTTTCTTT
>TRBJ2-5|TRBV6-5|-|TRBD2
CASSRLAEETQYF
TGTGCCAGCAGTAGACTAGCGGAAGAGACCCAGTACTTC
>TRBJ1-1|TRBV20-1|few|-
CSASQEAFF
TGCAGTGCTAGTCAAGAAGCTTTCTTT
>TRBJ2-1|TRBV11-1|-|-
CASSLDLGGEQFF
TGTGCCAGCAGCTTAGACTTGGGAGGAGAGCAGTTCTTC
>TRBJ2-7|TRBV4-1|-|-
CASSQGQGRGVYEQYF
TGCGCCAGCAGCCAAGGGCAGGGGAGGGGAGTCTACGAGCAGTACTTC
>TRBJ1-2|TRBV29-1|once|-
CSVGGTNYGYTF
TGCAGTGTGGGGGGAACTAACTATGGCTACACCTTC
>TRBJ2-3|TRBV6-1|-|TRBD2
CASSGTLAGGPYTQYF
TGTGCCAGCAGTGGGACCCTAGCGGGAGGGCCATATACGCAGTATTTT
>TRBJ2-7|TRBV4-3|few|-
CASSPRGSGDEQYF
TGCGCCAGCAGCCCGAGAGGTTCTGGCGACGAGCAGTACTTC
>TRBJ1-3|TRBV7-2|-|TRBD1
CASSSRTGGSGNTIYF
TGTGCCAGCAGCTCGCGTACAGGGGGATCTGGAAACACCATATATTTT
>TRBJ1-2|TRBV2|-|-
CASIRTDDYGYTF
TGTGCCAGCATCAGGACAGATGACTATGGCTACACCTTC
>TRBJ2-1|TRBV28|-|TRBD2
CASSRLAGAYNEQFF
TGTGCCAGCAGCCGACTAGCGGGAGCCTACAATGAGCAGTTCTTC
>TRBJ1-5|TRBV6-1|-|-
CASSEWTAASNQPQHF
TGTGCCAGCAGTGAGTGGACGGCCGCCTCCAATCAGCCCCAGCATTTT
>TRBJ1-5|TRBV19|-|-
CASSIWAVIGQPQHF
TGTGCCAGTAGTATCTGGGCGGTGATCGGTCAGCCCCAGCATTTT
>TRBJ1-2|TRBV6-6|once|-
CASSYGQNYGGYTF
TGTGCCAGCAGTTACGGTCAGAACTATGGTGGCTACACCTTC
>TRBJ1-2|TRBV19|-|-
CATEGYTF
TGTGCGACGGAGGGCTACACCTTC
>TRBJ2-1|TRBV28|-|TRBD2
CASRHGTSGSYYNEQFF
TGTGCCAGCAGACACGGGACTAGCGGGAGTTACTACAATGAGCAGTTCTTC
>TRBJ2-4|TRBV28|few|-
CASSGAQLAKNIQYF
TGTGCCAGCAGTGGGGCACAGTTAGCCAAAAACATTCAGTACTTC
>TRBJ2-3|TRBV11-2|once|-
CASSFVGTTDTQYF
TGTGCCAGCAGCTTTGTCGGGACCACAGATACGCAGTATTTT
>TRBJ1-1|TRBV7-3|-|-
CASSLRQNTEAFF
TGTGCCAGCAGCTTAAGACAGAACACTGAAGCTTTCTTT
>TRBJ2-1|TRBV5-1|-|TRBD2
CASSPTPGLAGNRANEQFF
TGCGCCAGCAGTCCTACTCCGGGACTAGCGGGAAACCGAGCCAATGAGCAGTTCTTC
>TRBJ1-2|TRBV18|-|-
CASSPDGNYGYTF
TGTGCCAGCTCACCGGACGGTAACTATGGCTACACCTTC
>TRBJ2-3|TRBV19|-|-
CASSILTGPGQYF
TGTGCCAGTAGTATTCTAACAGGGCCGGGGCAGTATTTT
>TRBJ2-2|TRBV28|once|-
CASTVTAPPRELFF
TGTGCCAGCACCGTGACTGCCCCTCCCCGGGAGCTGTTTTTT
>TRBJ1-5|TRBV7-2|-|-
CASSLGIGGQPQHF
TGTGCCAGCAGCTTAGGAATCGGGGGTCAGCCCCAGCATTTT
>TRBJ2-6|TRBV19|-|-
CASSPTGANVLTF
TGTGCCAGTAGCCCTACTGGGGCCAACGTCCTGACTTTC
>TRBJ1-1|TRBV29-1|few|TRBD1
CSVVRGLVTEAFF
TGCAGCGTTGTGAGGGGGCTGGTTACTGAAGCTTTCTTT
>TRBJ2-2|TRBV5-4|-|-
CASSPAWGGELFF
TGTGCCAGCAGTCCGGCCTGGGGCGGGGAGCTGTTTTTT
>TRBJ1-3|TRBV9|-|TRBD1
CASSVVDRGSGNTIYF
TGTGCCAGCAGCGTGGTTGACAGGGGTTCTGGAAACACCATATATTTT
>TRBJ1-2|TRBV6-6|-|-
CASTLPDTYGYTF
TGTGCCAGCACCCTCCCGGACACCTATGGCTACACCTTC